The sequence of this TCR beta chain was determined in a study of early T cells in non-severe SARS-CoV-2 infection. Study-level information: The sequenced material was bulk RNA from unsorted whole blood, and its chains were unpaired. Findings of the study overall: VDJdb matching, biased toward anti-spike CD8 responses, missed private and CD4 specificities.

Unique molecular identifier tags were affixed to discrete cDNA molecules. Via MiXCR, TCRdb re-called the 5' RACE reads, giving one row per CDR3 protein. Counted here are approximately 84,000 distinct CDR3 sequences, less than 15% occurring once; the ten biggest clones make up 6%. About this clonotype: Its antigen is still unknown.

Germline loops: CDR1 SEHNR, CDR2 FQNEAQ (reference sequence). The V gene end was trimmed by 3 bases and the J gene end by 0 bases; junction bases not matched to a gene: 4. CDR3 length: 15 residues. Sequencing used whole blood. The receptor was derived from an adult who was a healthcare worker with PCR-confirmed SARS-CoV-2 infection or an uninfected control (not recorded which). This chain uses TRBV7-9 with TRBJ2-7; TRBD2 aligns across 8 bases. CDR3 DNA: TGTGCCAGCAGCTTCATTAGCGGGGCCTCCTACGAGCAGTACTTC. It codes for CASSFISGASYEQYF.